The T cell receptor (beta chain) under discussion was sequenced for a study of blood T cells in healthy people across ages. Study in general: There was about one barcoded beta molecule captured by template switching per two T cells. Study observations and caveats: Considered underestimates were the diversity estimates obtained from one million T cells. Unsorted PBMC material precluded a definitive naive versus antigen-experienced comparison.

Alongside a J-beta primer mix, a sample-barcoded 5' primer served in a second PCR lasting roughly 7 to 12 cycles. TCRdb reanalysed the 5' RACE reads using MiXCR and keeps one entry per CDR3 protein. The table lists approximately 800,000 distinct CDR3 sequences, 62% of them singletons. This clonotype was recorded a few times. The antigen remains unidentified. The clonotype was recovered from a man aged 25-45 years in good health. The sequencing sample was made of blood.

CDR3 protein: CASSQEGLAGGRYNEQFF. The CDR3 nucleotides are TGTGCCAGCAGCCAAGAAGGCCTAGCGGGGGGGAGGTACAATGAGCAGTTCTTC. The chain uses TRBV3-1 and TRBJ2-1; the match to TRBD2 covers 12 bases. CDR1 is LGHDT, CDR2 YNNKEL, per germline (reference sequence). J was trimmed by 4 bases and V by 0 bases; bases with no gene match: 7. The CDR3 has 18 amino acids.